These T cell receptor beta chains were read from a single sample in a study of cytomegalovirus exposure and HLA in healthy donors. The data were produced by immunoSEQ multiplex PCR, yet TCRdb's version contains in-frame clones alone and is incomplete. Found here are 120,000 or so clones, around three quarters of them singletons; the top ten hold 8.9%. The sequencing input was PBMCs. The receptor source for this set is a man aged 25-40 years in good health and CMV-seropositive. CDR3s include the opening cysteine and the closing phenylalanine or tryptophan. Fields, in order: D gene, J gene, V gene, clone size, CDR3 DNA, CDR3 protein. The D gene is left open where the match is weak. Size is stated for part of the rows, as once, few or many counts, or as a class when the clone is expanded.

TRBD1 TRBJ1-1 TRBV2 - TGTGCCAGCTCATTGACAGGGAAGAACACTGAAGCTTTCTTT CASSLTGKNTEAFF
- TRBJ1-1 TRBV4-1 - TGCGCCAGCAGCCAAGGGGACACGGAGAACACTGAAGCTTTCTTT CASSQGDTENTEAFF
TRBD1 TRBJ1-5 TRBV18 - TGTGCCAGCTCACCCGGGACAGGGGATCAGCCCCAGCATTTT CASSPGTGDQPQHF
TRBD1 TRBJ1-1 TRBV7-3 - TGTGCCAGCAGTCCAGGGACAGGCGGGACTGAAGCTTTCTTT CASSPGTGGTEAFF
TRBD1 TRBJ1-2 TRBV18 - TGTGCCAGCTCACCATTCGGGGGTCGGACAGGGAGCTTCTATGGCTACACCTTC CASSPFGGRTGSFYGYTF
- TRBJ1-4 TRBV28 - TGTGCCAGCACCTCGGGAACTAATGAAAAACTGTTTTTT CASTSGTNEKLFF
TRBD1 TRBJ1-1 TRBV13 - TGTGCCAGCAGCCTTTGGGACAGAGAGGACACTGAAGCTTTCTTT CASSLWDREDTEAFF
- TRBJ2-6 TRBV11-1 - TGTGCCAGCAGCCATCCTAGGAATCGGGGGGCGCGGGGGGCCAACGTCCTGACTTTC CASSHPRNRGARGANVLTF
- TRBJ1-2 TRBV30 - TGTGCCTGGGGAGTCGGGTACGGCTACACCTTC CAWGVGYGYTF
TRBD1 TRBJ2-7 TRBV7-7 - TGTGCCAGCAGCTTAGATCCCGGGACAGGGGTCGACGAGCAGTACTTC CASSLDPGTGVDEQYF
- TRBJ2-3 TRBV4-1 - TGCGCCAGCAGGGACAGAGGCACAGATACGCAGTATTTT CASRDRGTDTQYF
- TRBJ1-2 TRBV9 - TGTGCCAGCAGCGTATCGGGGGTTTATGGCTACACCTTC CASSVSGVYGYTF
- TRBJ1-6 TRBV6-6 - TGTGCCAGCAGTGTAAAGAGGTCTGGTAATTCACCCCTCCACTTT CASSVKRSGNSPLHF
- TRBJ1-1 TRBV18 - TGTGCCAGCTCACCACCCACACAGCACATGAACACTGAAGCTTTCTTT CASSPPTQHMNTEAFF
TRBD1 TRBJ2-5 TRBV11-2 - TGTGCCAGCAGCCTAGACCGGACAGGAGAGACCCAGTACTTC CASSLDRTGETQYF
- TRBJ2-7 TRBV9 - TGTGCCAGCAGCGTAGGTGGACAGTTAGGCGAGCAGTACTTC CASSVGGQLGEQYF
- TRBJ1-2 TRBV5-6 - TGTGCCAGCAGCTTGGCCCGGTATGGCTACACCTTC CASSLARYGYTF
- TRBJ1-4 TRBV19 - TGTGCCAGTAGTATCGGAGAGAGTAATGAAAAACTGTTTTTT CASSIGESNEKLFF
TRBD1 TRBJ1-1 TRBV7-6 - TGTGCCAGCAGCTCAGGGGCAGGGGGTAACATGAACACTGAAGCTTTCTTT CASSSGAGGNMNTEAFF
- TRBJ2-5 TRBV2 - TGTGCCAGCAGTGAGGGCGGGGGCCTTCAGGAGACCCAGTACTTC CASSEGGGLQETQYF
TRBD1 TRBJ2-7 TRBV6-1 few TGTGCCAGCAACCCGGACAGGGCCTACGAGCAGTACTTC CASNPDRAYEQYF
- TRBJ1-1 TRBV29-1 - TGCAGCGTTCCTTCCGGGTCCGGGGGGACTGAAGCTTTCTTT CSVPSGSGGTEAFF
- TRBJ2-1 TRBV7-2 - TGTGCCAGCAGCTTAGTCGACAACAGCCCTTACAATGAGCAGTTCTTC CASSLVDNSPYNEQFF
- TRBJ2-1 TRBV7-3 - TGTGCCAGCAGCAGATACTACCGCTTAACCGAGAACAATGAGCAGTTCTTC CASSRYYRLTENNEQFF
TRBD1 TRBJ2-2 TRBV28 once TGTGCCAGCAGGACCGGACAGGGGCGAAACGGGGAGCTGTTTTTT CASRTGQGRNGELFF
- TRBJ1-3 TRBV14 - TGTGCCAGCAGCATCCGCGAGGCGGGAGGAAACACCATATATTTT CASSIREAGGNTIYF
- TRBJ1-2 TRBV5-5 - TGTGCCAGCAGCTTGGCGCAGGGCGCGGGCTACACCTTC CASSLAQGAGYTF
- TRBJ2-1 TRBV28 few TGTGCCAGCAGTCCCGGAGGGGGCGGATACAATGAGCAGTTCTTC CASSPGGGGYNEQFF
TRBD1 TRBJ2-7 TRBV5-6 - TGTGCCAGCAGCCCTAGACGGGGACAGGGGGCCTACGAGCAGTACTTC CASSPRRGQGAYEQYF
TRBD2 TRBJ2-7 TRBV19 - TGTGCCAGTAGTGCAAGCGGGGGGGCGAACTACGAGCAGTACTTC CASSASGGANYEQYF
TRBD1 TRBJ2-7 TRBV29-1 - TGCAGCGTTGAGGAAGACAGGGGCGAGCAGTACTTC CSVEEDRGEQYF
- TRBJ2-1 TRBV7-2 - TGTGCCAGCAGCTTAGATCTCGGGACAAAGCTCGGCAATGAGCAGTTCTTC CASSLDLGTKLGNEQFF
TRBD1 TRBJ1-1 TRBV18 - TGTGCCAGCTCACCATCGATACAGGGGATCAGGGACACTGAAGCTTTCTTT CASSPSIQGIRDTEAFF
- TRBJ1-1 TRBV6-5 - TGTGCCAGCAGCCCCCTAGAGGTCGCTGAAGCTTTCTTT CASSPLEVAEAFF
- TRBJ1-5 TRBV19 few TGTGCCAGTAGTCTCTCTTTATCCCAGGGTGGCAATCAGCCCCAGCATTTT CASSLSLSQGGNQPQHF
- TRBJ1-2 TRBV2 - TGTGCCAGCAGTGAAGCGGACAGATATGGCTACACCTTC CASSEADRYGYTF
TRBD1 TRBJ1-2 TRBV5-1 - TGCGCCAGCAGCCCGACGGACAGGCCTAACTATGGCTACACCTTC CASSPTDRPNYGYTF
- TRBJ2-3 TRBV9 few TGTGCCAGCAGCGAGGGGGGGCGAGGGACAGATACGCAGTATTTT CASSEGGRGTDTQYF
TRBD1 TRBJ1-1 TRBV19 - TGTGCCAGTAGTATCGTTAAAGGACAGGGCTTGTTGAACACTGAAGCTTTCTTT CASSIVKGQGLLNTEAFF
- TRBJ2-7 TRBV28 - TGTGCCAGCAGTTTGCCAGTGTCCTACGAGCAGTACTTC CASSLPVSYEQYF
- TRBJ2-3 TRBV9 - TGTGCCAGCAGCCTTCATCCCGGGACTCCCTTGGGAACAGATACGCAGTATTTT CASSLHPGTPLGTDTQYF
TRBD2 TRBJ2-1 TRBV6-5 - TGTGCCAGCAGCTCCGGACTAGCGACCTACAATGAGCAGTTCTTC CASSSGLATYNEQFF
- TRBJ1-1 TRBV6-5 - TGTGCCAGCAGTGCTAGGGGGACTGAAGCTTTCTTT CASSARGTEAFF